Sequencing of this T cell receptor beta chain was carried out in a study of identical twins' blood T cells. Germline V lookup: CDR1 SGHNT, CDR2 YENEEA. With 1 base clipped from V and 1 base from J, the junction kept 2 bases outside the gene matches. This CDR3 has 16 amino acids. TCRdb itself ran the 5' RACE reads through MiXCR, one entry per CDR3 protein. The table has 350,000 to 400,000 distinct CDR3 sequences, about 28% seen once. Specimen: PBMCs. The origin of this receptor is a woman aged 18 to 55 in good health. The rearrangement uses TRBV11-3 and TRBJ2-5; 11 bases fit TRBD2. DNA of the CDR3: TGTGCCAGCAGCTTAGGTAGCGGGGGGGTCCAAGAGACCCAGTACTTC. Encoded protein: CASSLGSGGVQETQYF.